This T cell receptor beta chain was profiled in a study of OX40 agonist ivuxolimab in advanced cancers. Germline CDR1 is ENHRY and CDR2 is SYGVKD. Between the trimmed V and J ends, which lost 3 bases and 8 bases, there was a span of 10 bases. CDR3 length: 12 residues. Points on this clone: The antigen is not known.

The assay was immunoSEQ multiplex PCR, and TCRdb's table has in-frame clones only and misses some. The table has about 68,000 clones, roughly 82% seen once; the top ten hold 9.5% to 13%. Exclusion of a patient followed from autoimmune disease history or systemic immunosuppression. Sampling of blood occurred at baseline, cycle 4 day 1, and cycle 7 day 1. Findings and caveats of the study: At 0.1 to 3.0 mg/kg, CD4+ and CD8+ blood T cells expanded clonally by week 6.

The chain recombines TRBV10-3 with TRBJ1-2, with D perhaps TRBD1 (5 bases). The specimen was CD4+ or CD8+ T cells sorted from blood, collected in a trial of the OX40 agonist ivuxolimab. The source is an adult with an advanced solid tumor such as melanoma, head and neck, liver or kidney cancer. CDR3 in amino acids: CAISEMAGGYTF. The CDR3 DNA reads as TGTGCCATCAGTGAAATGGCAGGGGGCTACACCTTC.